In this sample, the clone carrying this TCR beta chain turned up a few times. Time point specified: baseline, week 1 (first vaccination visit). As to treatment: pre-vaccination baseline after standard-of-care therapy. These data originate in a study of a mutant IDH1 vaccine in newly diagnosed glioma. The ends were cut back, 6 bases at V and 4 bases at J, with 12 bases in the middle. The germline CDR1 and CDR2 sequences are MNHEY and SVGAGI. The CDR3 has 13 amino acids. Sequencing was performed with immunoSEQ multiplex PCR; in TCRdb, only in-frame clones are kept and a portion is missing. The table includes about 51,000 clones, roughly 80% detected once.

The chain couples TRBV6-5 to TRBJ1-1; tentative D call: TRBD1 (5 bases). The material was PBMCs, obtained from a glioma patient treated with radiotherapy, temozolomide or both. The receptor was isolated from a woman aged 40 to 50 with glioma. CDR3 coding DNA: TGTGCCAGCAGGCAGGGAGTGGTCACTGAAGCTTTCTTT. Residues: CASRQGVVTEAFF.